A single sample gave rise to the 15 T cell receptor beta chains below, sequenced in a study of blood T cells in healthy people across ages. Next came a second PCR, run for about 7 to 12 cycles, which used a sample-barcoded 5' primer along with a J-beta primer mix. TCRdb recomputed calls from the 5' RACE reads with MiXCR, one row per CDR3 protein. The sample shows over 1,200,000 distinct CDR3 sequences, approximately 63% of them seen only once. What was sequenced was blood. The receptors here all came from a man between 18 and 35 years old in good health.

The CDR3 sequence: CASSLSTGVGGNIQYF. The CDR3, as DNA: TGTGCCAGCAGCTTATCCACGGGGGTCGGAGGGAACATTCAGTACTTC. This rearrangement joins TRBV11-2 to TRBJ2-4; possibly TRBD2 for D (6 bases). The germline CDR1 and CDR2 sequences are SGHAT and FQNNGV. Between the trimmed V and J ends, which lost 2 bases and 7 bases, there was a span of 18 bases. This CDR3 is 16 amino acids long.

V usage is TRBV7-2 and J usage is TRBJ2-5; 13 nucleotides line up with TRBD2. Germline V lookup: CDR1 SGHTA, CDR2 FQGNSA. The junction had 5 bases not matched to a gene; V was cut back by 4 bases and J by 0 bases. This CDR3 spans 17 amino acids. The CDR3 protein is CASSSGLAGTYQETQYF. The CDR3 DNA reads as TGTGCCAGCAGCTCGGGACTAGCGGGGACCTACCAAGAGACCCAGTACTTC.

In its sample, this clonotype was seen a few times. V is TRBV10-3 and J is TRBJ2-3; D is undetermined. Trimming took 4 bases from V and 3 from J, leaving 8 bases between them. The CDR3 is 13 residues long. Germline CDR1 is ENHRY and CDR2 is SYGVKD. The chain's CDR3 is CAISADITDTQYF. Written as DNA, the CDR3 is TGTGCCATCAGTGCCGATATAACAGATACGCAGTATTTT.

V and J are TRBV27 and TRBJ1-1, with a possible D match to TRBD1 (5 bases). V was trimmed by 6 bases and J by 8 bases, leaving 19 bases between them. Germline values: CDR1 MNHEY, CDR2 SMNVEV (reference sequence). The CDR3 consists of 14 residues. Here the CDR3 DNA reads TGTGCCAGCAGAGAAAGGGTCCGGGGCACCGAAGCTTTCTTT. Translating gives CASRERVRGTEAFF.

The chain has TRBV7-2 and TRBJ2-1; 10 nucleotides line up with TRBD2. CDR1 SGHTA and CDR2 FQGNSA come from the germline V gene. The CDR3 consists of 16 residues. Unmatched junction bases numbered 8, after V lost 5 bases and J lost 4 bases. CDR3 bases: TGTGCCAGCAGCGAAGATAGCGGGGGGCCTTACAATGAGCAGTTCTTC. Its protein is CASSEDSGGPYNEQFF.

The chain has TRBV12-3 or TRBV12-4 and TRBJ1-1; a weak D match, TRBD1 (6 bases). Trimming left V 5 bases short and J 8 bases short, with 18 bases between. The CDR3 has 14 amino acids. This CDR3 reads CASSQIGQMREAFF. The CDR3 DNA reads TGTGCCAGCAGTCAGATCGGACAGATGAGGGAAGCTTTCTTT.

This clonotype was found a few times. This chain uses TRBV6-5 with TRBJ1-2; TRBD1 aligns across 8 bases. Germline CDR1 is MNHEY and CDR2 is SVGAGI. V dropped 6 bases and J dropped 3; count of bases not matched to a gene: 6. The CDR3 extends over 14 amino acids. Here the CDR3 reads CASRAQGADYGYTF. The CDR3 DNA is TGTGCCAGCAGAGCCCAGGGGGCAGACTATGGCTACACCTTC.

The table lists this clonotype with a few counts. The rearrangement joins TRBV12-3 or TRBV12-4 to TRBJ2-5; 12 bases map to TRBD2. The CDR3 is 20 residues long. V was clipped by 3 bases and J by 2 bases; unmatched bases: 16. The CDR3: CASSFLLTSGRVRRQETQYF. DNA for the CDR3: TGTGCCAGCAGTTTCTTACTGACTAGCGGGAGAGTAAGGAGGCAAGAGACCCAGTACTTC.

The V gene is TRBV29-1, the J gene TRBJ2-7, with 9 bases fitting TRBD1. Germline lookup yields CDR1 SQVTM and CDR2 ANQGSEA. The length of the CDR3 is 14 residues. V lost 6 bases, J lost 3 bases, and 9 bases stayed unmatched. As DNA, the CDR3 is TGCAGCGTAAAAACCGGGACAGGGTACTACGAGCAGTACTTC. Protein sequence: CSVKTGTGYYEQYF.

This chain links TRBV2 with TRBJ2-1, with 7 bases fitting TRBD2. CDR1 and CDR2 (germline): SNHLY, FYNNEI. V dropped 1 base and J dropped 9; count of bases not matched to a gene: 9. The CDR3 is made up of 15 amino acids. The CDR3 region has the DNA TGTGCCAGCAGTGAAGTCAGCGGGGAAGGAGCTGAGCAGTTCTTC. Protein sequence: CASSEVSGEGAEQFF.

The chain couples TRBV10-3 to TRBJ1-2, with D hard to call. Per germline, CDR1 ENHRY and CDR2 SYGVKD. The CDR3 totals 13 residues. V gave up 4 bases and J gave up 6 bases, with 12 bases separating them. CDR3 bases: TGTGCCATCAGTGGGGCCAGGTCCGATGGCTACACCTTC. Amino acids: CAISGARSDGYTF.

This clonotype has only a few counts. The chain combines TRBV27 with TRBJ2-7, with TRBD1 matching 8 bases. This CDR3 has 15 residues. Germline V gene sequence: CDR1 MNHEY, CDR2 SMNVEV (reference sequence). V was pared by 4 bases and J by 4 bases, with 9 bases of the junction left unmatched. The CDR3 sequence: CASSYSRTGRYEQYF. The CDR3 DNA sequence: TGTGCCAGCAGTTACAGCCGGACAGGGCGGTACGAGCAGTACTTC.

This chain joins TRBV7-9 and TRBJ1-2; possibly TRBD1 for D (5 bases). The germline V gene has CDR1 SEHNR and CDR2 FQNEAQ (reference sequence). There are 15 residues in the CDR3. V dropped 6 bases and J dropped 7 bases, with 21 bases sitting between them. The CDR3 protein is CASSSYAQGFGGYTF. CDR3 bases: TGTGCCAGCAGTTCGTACGCTCAGGGTTTTGGTGGCTACACCTTC.

The chain links TRBV29-1 to TRBJ2-1; 10 positions match TRBD2. The junction had 10 bases not matched to a gene; V was cut back by 1 base and J by 1 base. Per the germline V gene, CDR1 is SQVTM and CDR2 is ANQGSEA. This CDR3 is built from 18 residues. DNA for the CDR3: TGCAGCGTTGAAGCCCTAGCGGGGGAAGCTCTGTCCTACAATGAGCAGTTCTTC. Amino acid sequence: CSVEALAGEALSYNEQFF.

The chain carries TRBV28 and TRBJ2-3; D uncertain. The CDR3 contains 11 residues. The V and J ends lost 7 bases and 7 bases respectively, with 9 bases between them. Germline assignment: CDR1 MDHEN and CDR2 SYDVKM. The CDR3 reads CASTQGHTQYF. In DNA form, the CDR3 reads TGTGCCAGCACCCAAGGGCATACGCAGTATTTT.